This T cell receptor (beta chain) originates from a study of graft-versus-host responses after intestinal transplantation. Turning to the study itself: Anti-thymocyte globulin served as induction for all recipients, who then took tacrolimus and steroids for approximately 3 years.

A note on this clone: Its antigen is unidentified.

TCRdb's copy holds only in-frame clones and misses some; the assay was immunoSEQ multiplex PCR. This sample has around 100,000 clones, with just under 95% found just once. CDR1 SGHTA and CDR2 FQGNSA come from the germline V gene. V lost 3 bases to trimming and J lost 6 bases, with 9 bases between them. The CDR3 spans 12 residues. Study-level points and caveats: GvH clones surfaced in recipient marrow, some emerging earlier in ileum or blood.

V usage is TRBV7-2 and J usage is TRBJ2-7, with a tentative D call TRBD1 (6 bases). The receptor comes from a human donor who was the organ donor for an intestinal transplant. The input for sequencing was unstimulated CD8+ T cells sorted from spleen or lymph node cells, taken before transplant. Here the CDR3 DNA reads TGTGCCAGCAGCTTTACAGGGACCGAGCAGTACTTC. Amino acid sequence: CASSFTGTEQYF. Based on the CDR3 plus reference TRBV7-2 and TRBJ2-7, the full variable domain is GAGVSQSPSNKVTEKGKDVELRCDPISGHTALYWYRQSLGQGLEFLIYFQGNSAPDKSGLPSDRFSAERTGGSVSTLTIQRTQQEDSAVYLCASSFTGTEQYFGPGTRLTVT.